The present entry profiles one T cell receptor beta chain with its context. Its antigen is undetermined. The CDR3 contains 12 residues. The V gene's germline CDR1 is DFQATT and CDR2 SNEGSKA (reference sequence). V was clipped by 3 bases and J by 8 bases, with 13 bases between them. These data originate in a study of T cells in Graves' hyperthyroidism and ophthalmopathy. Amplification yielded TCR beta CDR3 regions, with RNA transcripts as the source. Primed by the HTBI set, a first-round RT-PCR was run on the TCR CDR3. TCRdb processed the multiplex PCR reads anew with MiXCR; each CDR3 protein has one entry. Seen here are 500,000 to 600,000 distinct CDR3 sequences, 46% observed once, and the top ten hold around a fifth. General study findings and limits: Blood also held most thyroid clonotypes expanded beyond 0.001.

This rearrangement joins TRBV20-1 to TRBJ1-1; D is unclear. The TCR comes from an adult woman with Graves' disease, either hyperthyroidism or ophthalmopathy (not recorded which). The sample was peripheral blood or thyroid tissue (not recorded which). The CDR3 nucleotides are TGCAGTGCTAGGTTTATTGCCGCGGAAGCTTTCTTT. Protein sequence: CSARFIAAEAFF.